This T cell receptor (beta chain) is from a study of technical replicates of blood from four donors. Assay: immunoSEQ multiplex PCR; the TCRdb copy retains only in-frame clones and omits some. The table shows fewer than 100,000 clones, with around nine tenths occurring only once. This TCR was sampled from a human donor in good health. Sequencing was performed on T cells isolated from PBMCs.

The CDR3 bases are TGTGCCAGTAGTTTCCTCCGGGACAGGGTAGATGGCTACACCTTC. Residues: CASSFLRDRVDGYTF. The J gene is TRBJ1-2, the V gene TRBV19; 9 bases fit TRBD1. Unmatched junction bases numbered 10, after V lost 5 bases and J lost 6 bases. CDR1 and CDR2 from the germline V gene are LNHDA and SQIVND (reference sequence). This CDR3 is 15 amino acids long.